The TCR beta chain described here comes from a study of tumor-infiltrating lymphocytes in primary liver carcinoma. Overall study findings and caveats: Relative to tumor region pairs, the tumor-adjacent and tumor-blood pairs showed overlap that was lower.

The investigators made TCR beta cDNA from about 0.45 ug total RNA, using a constant-region primer. Slightly modified ARM-PCR served as the procedure for the TCR beta libraries. These libraries came from three rounds of nested multiplex PCR. Use of TRBV1-TRBV30 forward primers with a C-beta reverse primer characterized the first two PCR rounds, which lasted around 9 cycles each. TCRdb fed the multiplex PCR reads into MiXCR, producing one record per CDR3 protein. Of about 320,000 distinct CDR3 sequences in the sample, roughly two thirds were seen once. The CDR3 totals 14 residues. Looked up from germline, CDR1 is MNHNS and CDR2 is SASEGT. The source of the blood RNA was unsorted whole blood, and germline DNA was extracted as well. Notes on this clonotype: The target antigen is unknown. At one end, the junction sequence differs from germline, possibly due to a read error.

The TCR was taken from a man aged 40-49 years with primary liver carcinoma and hepatitis B virus infection. This chain connects TRBV6-1 to TRBJ2-5; the D gene could be TRBD1 or TRBD2 (5 bases each). Sequencing was performed on peripheral blood. CDR3 sequence: CANSPRGDQETQYF. For the CDR3, the DNA is TGTGCCAACAGTCCGCGAGGGGACCAAGAGACCCAGTACTTC.